The T cell receptor (beta chain) under discussion was sequenced for a study of regulatory dendritic cells for organ transplantation. Sequenced by immunoSEQ multiplex PCR; TCRdb stores in-frame clones only, minus some. The sample has approximately 29,000 clones; roughly 80% are singletons. CDR1 is MNHEY and CDR2 is SVGAGI in the germline V gene. Trimming pared 5 bases from V and 5 bases from J, leaving 18 bases between. CDR3 length equals 15 residues. Sequenced sample: naive CD4+ T cells from blood. Sample subset: CD45RA+ naive T cells. This receptor was taken from a human donor in good health. The chain uses TRBV6-5 and TRBJ1-1, with D possibly matching TRBD1 (6 bases). The CDR3 sequence: CASSAYQPGQTEAFF. Written as DNA, the CDR3 is TGTGCCAGCAGTGCCTACCAGCCTGGACAGACTGAAGCTTTCTTT.